A selection of T cell receptor beta chains follows, all from one sample in a study of T cell repertoires in cytomegalovirus infection. TCRdb re-called the reads with MiXCR, one entry per CDR3 protein. Found here are around 210,000 distinct CDR3 sequences, approximately 7% of them singletons; the top ten hold around 6.9%. The sequenced sample consisted of PBMCs. These receptors were obtained from a human donor in good health (CMV status not recorded). Some clones in this sample may be carry-over from other donors' samples. CDR3s include the opening cysteine and the closing phenylalanine or tryptophan. Fields, in order: D gene, V gene, J gene, clone size, CDR3 protein, CDR3 DNA. The D gene is left open where the match is weak. Clone size is stated in some rows and not others, as once, few, many or a class when expanded.

TRBD1	TRBV6-2/TRBV6-3	TRBJ1-1	many	CATTDRGRTEAFF	TGTGCCACCACGGACAGGGGGAGGACTGAAGCTTTCTTT
NA	TRBV20-1	TRBJ1-2	few	CSASFSPGYGYTF	TGCAGTGCTAGTTTTAGCCCTGGGTATGGCTACACCTTC
NA	TRBV12-3/TRBV12-4	TRBJ1-1	many	CASNAGRDGEAFF	TGTGCCAGCAACGCGGGCCGGGACGGTGAAGCTTTCTTT
TRBD2	TRBV29-1	TRBJ2-3	NA	CSVVGGGADTQYF	TGCAGCGTTGTCGGCGGGGGGGCAGATACGCAGTATTTT
NA	TRBV2	TRBJ1-1	many	CASSEEGSTEAFF	TGTGCCAGCAGTGAGGAGGGAAGCACTGAAGCTTTCTTT
NA	TRBV7-9	TRBJ1-2	many	CASSPPQGTRIYGYTF	TGTGCCAGCAGCCCACCACAGGGAACCAGAATTTATGGCTACACCTTC
NA	TRBV5-5	TRBJ2-6	few	CASSLAESSGANVLTF	TGTGCCAGCAGCTTGGCCGAGAGCTCTGGGGCCAACGTCCTGACTTTC
NA	TRBV12-3/TRBV12-4	TRBJ1-5	many	CASSLWQGNQPQHF	TGTGCCAGCAGTTTATGGCAGGGGAACCAGCCCCAGCATTTT
NA	TRBV20-1	TRBJ1-1	few	CSARDSGLGEAFF	TGCAGTGCTAGAGACTCAGGGCTGGGTGAAGCTTTCTTT
TRBD2	TRBV4-3	TRBJ2-2	many	CASSQLGTSFSGELFF	TGCGCCAGCAGCCAGCTCGGGACTAGTTTTTCCGGGGAGCTGTTTTTT
TRBD2	TRBV10-2	TRBJ2-5	many	CASSDLAGDLQETQYF	TGCGCCAGCAGTGATCTAGCGGGGGACCTACAAGAGACCCAGTACTTC
NA	TRBV11-3	TRBJ2-3	many	CASSHGDTQYF	TGTGCCAGCAGCCACGGAGATACGCAGTATTTT
TRBD1	TRBV27	TRBJ2-7	many	CASSSPDRASYEQYF	TGTGCCAGCAGTTCCCCGGACAGGGCTTCCTACGAGCAGTACTTC
NA	TRBV11-2	TRBJ2-7	many	CATKIWGNGYEQYF	TGTGCCACAAAAATCTGGGGCAACGGGTACGAGCAGTACTTC
NA	TRBV6-2/TRBV6-3	TRBJ1-5	many	CASRVGGSNQPQHF	TGTGCCAGCCGTGTAGGGGGAAGCAATCAGCCCCAGCATTTT
NA	TRBV4-3	TRBJ2-1	few	CASSQDLVIYNEQFF	TGCGCCAGCAGCCAAGATCTTGTGATTTACAATGAGCAGTTCTTC
NA	TRBV7-9	TRBJ1-4	many	CASSLGRAMATNEKLFF	TGTGCCAGCAGCTTAGGGCGAGCAATGGCAACTAATGAAAAACTGTTTTTT
TRBD2	TRBV7-2	TRBJ2-2	many	CASSFTSVSTGELFF	TGTGCCAGCAGCTTTACTAGCGTCAGCACCGGGGAGCTGTTTTTT
NA	TRBV29-1	TRBJ1-2	many	CSAGTDYGYTF	TGCAGCGCCGGGACCGACTATGGCTACACCTTC
TRBD1	TRBV20-1	TRBJ2-7	few	CTPRDSSYEQYF	TGCACCCCTAGGGACAGCTCCTACGAGCAGTACTTC
NA	TRBV7-3	TRBJ2-1	many	CASSSLTAPASNEQFF	TGTGCCAGCAGCTCTCTTACTGCCCCCGCCTCCAATGAGCAGTTCTTC
NA	TRBV28	TRBJ2-1	many	CASSRAGFGNEQFF	TGTGCCAGCAGTCGAGCGGGTTTTGGTAATGAGCAGTTCTTC
TRBD1	TRBV7-2	TRBJ2-2	many	CASRKDRAVFF	TGTGCCAGCAGGAAGGACAGGGCGGTGTTTTTT
TRBD2	TRBV20-1	TRBJ2-3	many	CSYLRGGPGDTQYF	TGCAGTTACCTCCGGGGGGGGCCGGGAGATACGCAGTATTTT
NA	TRBV20-1	TRBJ2-7	many	CSARDFRLQGVEQYF	TGCAGTGCTAGAGATTTTCGACTCCAAGGCGTCGAGCAGTACTTC
NA	TRBV6-2/TRBV6-3	TRBJ2-1	many	CASSTFNEQFF	TGTGCCAGCAGCACCTTCAATGAGCAGTTCTTC
NA	TRBV6-5	TRBJ1-1	many	CASSAIGGLDTEAFF	TGTGCCAGCAGTGCCATAGGGGGGTTGGACACTGAAGCTTTCTTT
NA	TRBV4-3	TRBJ2-5	NA	CASSQMTGGDQETQYF	TGCGCCAGCAGCCAAATGACAGGCGGTGATCAAGAGACCCAGTACTTC
NA	TRBV12-3/TRBV12-4	TRBJ1-5	many	CASSATGSNQPQHF	TGTGCCAGCAGTGCTACAGGGAGCAATCAGCCCCAGCATTTT
NA	TRBV7-2	TRBJ1-1	many	CASSSNRQVTAFF	TGTGCCAGCAGCTCAAACAGACAGGTTACGGCTTTCTTT
NA	TRBV7-9	TRBJ1-1	many	CASSLSWGAFF	TGTGCCAGCAGCTTATCCTGGGGAGCTTTCTTT
NA	TRBV7-2	TRBJ1-1	many	CASSPGPEAFF	TGTGCCAGCAGCCCGGGGCCTGAAGCTTTCTTT
NA	TRBV28	TRBJ2-1	few	CASSPRGLSSYNEQFF	TGTGCCAGCAGTCCCAGGGGTCTAAGCTCCTACAATGAGCAGTTCTTC
NA	TRBV28	TRBJ2-1	many	CASSPVTGFNEQFF	TGTGCCAGCAGTCCGGTTACAGGTTTCAATGAGCAGTTCTTC
NA	TRBV5-1	TRBJ2-3	NA	CASSLDGTRFDTQYF	TGCGCCAGCAGCTTGGACGGGACAAGGTTTGATACGCAGTATTTT
NA	TRBV7-2	TRBJ1-6	many	CASSLAQGGSPLHF	TGTGCCAGCAGCTTAGCACAGGGTGGTTCACCCCTCCACTTT
TRBD1	TRBV6-1	TRBJ1-5	many	CASSARQGRGNQPQHF	TGTGCCAGCAGTGCCCGACAGGGCCGTGGCAATCAGCCCCAGCATTTT
TRBD1	TRBV11-2	TRBJ1-2	NA	CASTPGGDYGYTF	TGTGCCAGCACCCCAGGGGGCGACTATGGCTACACCTTC
NA	TRBV7-2	TRBJ2-7	many	CASSTTWGYSYEQYF	TGTGCCAGCAGCACTACCTGGGGGTACTCCTACGAGCAGTACTTC
TRBD1	TRBV5-1	TRBJ2-1	many	CASSLEAGGFEQFF	TGCGCCAGCAGCTTGGAAGCAGGGGGCTTTGAGCAGTTCTTC
NA	TRBV20-1	TRBJ1-2	many	CSAATGANYGYTF	TGCAGTGCTGCTACAGGAGCTAACTATGGCTACACCTTC